The 31 T cell receptor beta chains presented below share a single source sample, sequenced in a study of blood T cell repertoires in COVID-19. Here immunoSEQ multiplex PCR was the method, and the copy in TCRdb shows in-frame clones only, minus some. Of 250,000 to 300,000 clones in the sample, around 90% are singletons; the top ten hold 2% to 2.5%. The sample consisted of PBMCs or T cells enriched from blood (not recorded which). The receptors originated from a woman aged 55-75 years in a cohort exposed to, infected with or recovered from COVID-19 (not recorded which).

The gene calls are TRBV11-2 and TRBJ2-7, with 7 bases matching TRBD1. With 1 base clipped from V and 3 bases from J, the junction kept 6 bases outside the gene matches. The germline CDR1 and CDR2 sequences are SGHAT and FQNNGV. The CDR3 runs to 15 residues. CDR3: CASSLGSGGHYEQYF. CDR3 in DNA: TGTGCCAGCAGCTTAGGGTCAGGGGGTCACTACGAGCAGTACTTC.

This clone has a single count. This sequence joins TRBV29-1 and TRBJ1-1; no definite D call. The CDR3 is made up of 13 amino acids. The V end was cut by 3 bases, the J end by 1 base, with 9 bases between. The germline V gene encodes CDR1 SQVTM and CDR2 ANQGSEA. The CDR3 nucleotides read TGCAGCGTTGATCGGGCGGGGAACACTGAAGCTTTCTTT. This translates into CSVDRAGNTEAFF.

The rearrangement links TRBV28 to TRBJ1-1; tentative D call: TRBD1 (5 bases). The germline V gene has CDR1 MDHEN and CDR2 SYDVKM. The CDR3 runs 12 residues. V shed 5 bases and J shed 10 bases, with 14 bases lying between them. The CDR3 DNA follows: TGTGCCAGCAGTCCCGGGGGGAAACGAGCTTTCTTT. Protein sequence: CASSPGGKRAFF.

This rearrangement joins TRBV20-1 to TRBJ2-7; TRBD1 matches 8 bases. The CDR3 spans 15 residues. With 3 bases clipped from V and 6 bases from J, the junction kept 13 bases outside the gene matches. The germline CDR1 and CDR2 sequences are DFQATT and SNEGSKA (reference sequence). CDR3 DNA sequence: TGCAGTGCTAGTGGCACCGGACAGGGTTGGGGCGAGCAGTACTTC. Amino acids: CSASGTGQGWGEQYF.

This clone was counted a single time. The V gene is TRBV13, the J gene TRBJ2-1; D is perhaps TRBD2 (6 bases). The length of the CDR3 is 13 residues. Germline V gene data show CDR1 as PRHDT and CDR2 as FYEKMQ (reference sequence). V lost 2 bases and J 9 bases, leaving 11 bases between the germline ends. The DNA of the CDR3 is TGTGCCAGCAGCTTAAGCGTGGGAGGTGAGCAGTTCTTC. It specifies CASSLSVGGEQFF.

The rearrangement joins TRBV2 to TRBJ1-2; D not certain. The CDR3 is made up of 13 amino acids. V was trimmed by 7 bases and J by 3 bases, leaving 12 bases between them. Germline CDR1 and CDR2: SNHLY and FYNNEI. The CDR3 coding sequence is TGTGCCAGCATGGGGAGCGGCTACTATGGCTACACCTTC. Translating it yields CASMGSGYYGYTF.

The genes are TRBV18 and TRBJ1-5, with D hard to call. The CDR3 length is 14 residues. Germline CDR1 KGHSH, CDR2 LQKENI. V was trimmed by 2 bases and J by 7 bases, leaving 12 bases between them. CDR3: CASSPGGSPQPQHF. CDR3 sequence (DNA): TGTGCCAGCTCACCAGGAGGGTCACCCCAGCCCCAGCATTTT. The complete variable domain, with remaining parts taken from reference TRBV18 and TRBJ1-5, reads NAGVMQNPRHLVRRRGQEARLRCSPMKGHSHVYWYRQLPEEGLKFMVYLQKENIIDESGMPKERFSAEFPKEGPSILRIQQVVRGDSAAYFCASSPGGSPQPQHFGDGTRLSIL.

The V and J genes are TRBV7-3 and TRBJ2-1; 8 nucleotides agree with TRBD2. Losses at the gene ends were 1 base for V and 0 bases for J; bases not matched to a gene: 2. Germline assignment: CDR1 SGHTA and CDR2 FQGTGA. The CDR3 runs to 16 residues. This CDR3 reads CASSLRSGSSYNEQFF. In DNA form, the CDR3 reads TGTGCCAGCAGCTTAAGGAGCGGGAGCTCCTACAATGAGCAGTTCTTC.

The chain recombines TRBV6-2 or TRBV6-3 with TRBJ2-2; 7 nucleotides line up with TRBD1. The junction had 4 bases not matched to a gene; V was cut back by 2 bases and J by 4 bases. In germline, CDR1 is MNHEY, CDR2 SVGEGT. The CDR3 loop spans 15 amino acids. CDR3 residues: CASSYLTGFTGELFF. The CDR3 region has the DNA TGTGCCAGCAGTTACCTGACAGGGTTCACCGGGGAGCTGTTTTTT.

V is TRBV7-2 and J is TRBJ2-1; a weak D match, TRBD1 (6 bases). Germline lookup yields CDR1 SGHTA and CDR2 FQGNSA. Deletions cut 1 base from V and 6 bases from J, with 7 bases between. This CDR3 has 13 residues. The CDR3 reads CASSLGGPNEQFF. The CDR3 region has the DNA TGTGCCAGCAGCTTAGGGGGGCCCAATGAGCAGTTCTTC.

The rearrangement uses TRBV9 and TRBJ2-7, with D maybe TRBD2 (5 bases). The CDR3 runs to 13 residues. CDR1 SGDLS and CDR2 YYNGEE come from the germline V gene. V was clipped by 2 bases and J by 6 bases, with 12 bases between them. CDR3 in amino acids: CASSVGSSGEQYF. The CDR3 region has the DNA TGTGCCAGCAGCGTTGGGAGTAGTGGCGAGCAGTACTTC.

The chain carries TRBV9 and TRBJ2-2; 9 bases line up with TRBD2. After removal of 3 bases from V and 4 bases from J, the junction contained 7 bases not matched to a gene. Germline CDR1 is SGDLS and CDR2 is YYNGEE. CDR3 length equals 16 residues. The CDR3 region has the DNA TGTGCCAGCAGCGCCTCCGCGGGAGGGGTCACCGGGGAGCTGTTTTTT. Translating gives CASSASAGGVTGELFF.

This clone showed up just a few times. The chain carries TRBV2 and TRBJ2-1, with 7 positions matching TRBD2. After removal of 6 bases from V and 13 bases from J, the junction contained 15 bases not matched to a gene. Germline V gene data show CDR1 as SNHLY and CDR2 as FYNNEI. The length of the CDR3 is 14 residues. CDR3 nucleotide sequence: TGTGCCAGCAGGGGATCCGTGAGACTAGCCTTCCAGTTCTTC. It specifies CASRGSVRLAFQFF.

J is TRBJ1-1 and V is TRBV6-5; 7 bases align to TRBD1. The CDR3 has 14 residues. Looked up from germline, CDR1 is MNHEY and CDR2 is SVGAGI. The junction had 10 bases not matched to a gene; V was cut back by 8 bases and J by 4 bases. The chain's CDR3 is CASRQGNPGTEAFF. The CDR3 bases are TGTGCCAGCCGACAGGGAAATCCAGGCACTGAAGCTTTCTTT.

The chain employs TRBV18 and TRBJ2-7, with D possibly TRBD1 on 5 matching bases. The V end was cut by 0 bases, the J end by 2 bases, with 14 bases between. This CDR3 region has 16 residues. The V gene's germline CDR1 is KGHSH and CDR2 LQKENI. CDR3 in DNA: TGTGCCAGCTCACCACCTAACTCGCAGGGTCCCTACGAGCAGTACTTC. This codes for CASSPPNSQGPYEQYF. Variable domain in full (rest from reference TRBV18 and TRBJ2-7): NAGVMQNPRHLVRRRGQEARLRCSPMKGHSHVYWYRQLPEEGLKFMVYLQKENIIDESGMPKERFSAEFPKEGPSILRIQQVVRGDSAAYFCASSPPNSQGPYEQYFGPGTRLTVT.

This rearrangement joins TRBV6-5 to TRBJ2-1; 7 bases are a match to TRBD1. The junction had 5 bases not matched to a gene; V was cut back by 6 bases and J by 6 bases. CDR1 is MNHEY and CDR2 is SVGAGI in the germline V gene. The length of the CDR3 is 13 residues. The CDR3 DNA reads TGTGCCAGCAGCCCCGGGACAGTCAATGAGCAGTTCTTC. Translation: CASSPGTVNEQFF.

The genes are TRBV5-1 and TRBJ1-6, with D unresolved. The germline gives CDR1 SGHRS, CDR2 YFSETQ. This CDR3 comprises 15 residues. V was trimmed by 0 bases and J by 1 base, leaving 5 bases between them. The DNA for the CDR3 is TGCGCCAGCAGCTTGGCGGGATCCTATAATTCACCCCTCCACTTT. It codes for CASSLAGSYNSPLHF.

The chain carries TRBV19 and TRBJ2-7, with D possibly TRBD1 on 6 matching bases. The V gene's germline CDR1 is LNHDA and CDR2 SQIVND (reference sequence). Deletions cut 0 bases from V and 6 bases from J, with 15 bases between. CDR3 length equals 15 residues. CDR3 coding DNA: TGTGCCAGTAGTATAGACGAGAGGGGGTCTAGCGAGCAGTACTTC. Residues: CASSIDERGSSEQYF.

V and J are TRBV2 and TRBJ1-1; 9 bases fit TRBD1. Germline CDR1 is SNHLY and CDR2 is FYNNEI. Trimming cost V 6 bases and J 1 base; bases outside gene matches: 6. CDR3 length: 15 residues. The CDR3 loop is CASRDLGQGNTEAFF. The DNA for the CDR3 is TGTGCCAGCAGAGACCTGGGACAGGGGAACACTGAAGCTTTCTTT.

The chain carries TRBV4-1 and TRBJ2-3; TRBD2 matches at 11 bases. Looked up from germline, CDR1 is MGHRA and CDR2 is YSYEKL. Trimming removed 1 base from V and 6 bases from J; junction bases left unmatched: 6. The CDR3 spans 16 residues. CDR3 region: CASSQVLAGEGDTQYF. In DNA, the CDR3 is TGCGCCAGCAGCCAAGTACTAGCGGGAGAGGGCGATACGCAGTATTTT.

The chain recombines TRBV9 with TRBJ1-1, with 9 bases fitting TRBD1. Trimming took 3 bases from V and 4 from J; bases not matched to a gene: 7. There are 15 residues in the CDR3. Germline V gene data show CDR1 as SGDLS and CDR2 as YYNGEE. Here the CDR3 reads CASSDPQGAATEAFF. The CDR3 DNA follows: TGTGCCAGCAGCGATCCACAGGGGGCTGCCACTGAAGCTTTCTTT. The complete variable domain, with remaining parts taken from reference TRBV9 and TRBJ1-1, reads DSGVTQTPKHLITATGQRVTLRCSPRSGDLSVYWYQQSLDQGLQFLIQYYNGEERAKGNILERFSAQQFPDLHSELNLSSLELGDSALYFCASSDPQGAATEAFFGQGTRLTVV.

The chain uses TRBV9 and TRBJ1-2; no firm D call. The CDR3 runs 14 residues. Trimming stripped 0 bases from V and 0 bases from J, with 6 bases between. Germline V gene sequence: CDR1 SGDLS, CDR2 YYNGEE. CDR3 nucleotides: TGTGCCAGCAGCGTAGAGCCGGCTAACTATGGCTACACCTTC. It codes for CASSVEPANYGYTF.

This rearrangement joins TRBV27 to TRBJ2-7, with TRBD2 identical over 10 bases. CDR3 size: 14 residues. Germline CDR1 is MNHEY and CDR2 is SMNVEV (reference sequence). V gave up 5 bases and J gave up 5 bases; unmatched junction bases: 6. The CDR3 region has the DNA TGTGCCAGCAGTCCCGGGACTAGCGTCCACGAGCAGTACTTC. This translates into CASSPGTSVHEQYF.

The J gene is TRBJ1-5, the V gene TRBV11-2; a possible D gene is TRBD1 (6 bases). Germline V CDR1 and CDR2: SGHAT, FQNNGV. The V end lost 5 bases, the J end lost 2 bases, and 19 bases lay between the germline ends. CDR3 length: 17 amino acids. DNA of the CDR3: TGTGCCAGCAGCACGGGATCCAGGGGAGACGGCAATCAGCCCCAGCATTTT. It codes for CASSTGSRGDGNQPQHF.

The gene calls are TRBV9 and TRBJ2-1; 14 bases line up with TRBD2. The length of the CDR3 is 17 residues. Germline V CDR1 and CDR2: SGDLS, YYNGEE. J was trimmed by 8 bases and V by 3 bases; bases with no gene match: 10. CDR3 amino acids: CASSARPGLAGVYEQFF. In DNA form, the CDR3 reads TGTGCCAGCAGCGCGAGACCGGGACTAGCGGGAGTTTATGAGCAGTTCTTC. The full variable domain, rest sourced from reference TRBV9 and TRBJ2-1, is DSGVTQTPKHLITATGQRVTLRCSPRSGDLSVYWYQQSLDQGLQFLIQYYNGEERAKGNILERFSAQQFPDLHSELNLSSLELGDSALYFCASSARPGLAGVYEQFFGPGTRLTVL.

The chain employs TRBV3-1 (or the pseudogene TRBV3-2) and TRBJ1-1; 8 bases line up with TRBD1. After removal of 0 bases from V and 4 bases from J, the junction contained 4 bases not matched to a gene. In germline, CDR1 is LGHDT, CDR2 YNNKEL (reference sequence). The CDR3 extends over 15 amino acids. CDR3 bases: TGTGCCAGCAGCCAAGATCAGGGGGCGAGCACTGAAGCTTTCTTT. This gives the protein CASSQDQGASTEAFF.

V gene TRBV5-1 combines with J gene TRBJ2-1; TRBD2 might be the D (5 bases). The CDR3 is 16 residues long. The V end lost 5 bases, the J end lost 4 bases, and 19 bases lay between the germline ends. Per the germline V gene, CDR1 is SGHRS and CDR2 is YFSETQ. As DNA, the CDR3 is TGCGCCAGCAGTCTCCGAACTAGTAAGACGTACAATGAGCAGTTCTTC. Protein product: CASSLRTSKTYNEQFF.

The rearrangement joins TRBV9 to TRBJ2-1; possibly TRBD2 for D (5 bases). Germline V lookup: CDR1 SGDLS, CDR2 YYNGEE. This CDR3 has 16 amino acids. The germline V and J ends were trimmed by 0 bases and 0 bases, with 10 bases remaining between them. This CDR3 reads CASSVGGSSSYNEQFF. CDR3 sequence (DNA): TGTGCCAGCAGCGTAGGCGGGTCGAGCTCCTACAATGAGCAGTTCTTC.

This chain joins TRBV10-3 and TRBJ2-7, with 8 positions matching TRBD1. The trim removed 3 bases at V and 5 bases at J, leaving 6 bases unmatched. This CDR3 comprises 14 residues. Looked up from germline, CDR1 is ENHRY and CDR2 is SYGVKD. CDR3 amino acids: CAISEAQGADEQYF. CDR3 sequence (DNA): TGTGCCATCAGTGAAGCCCAGGGGGCCGACGAGCAGTACTTC.

This clone was recorded a few times. The gene calls are TRBV6-2 or TRBV6-3 and TRBJ2-1; unclear D gene. The CDR3 is made up of 15 amino acids. Looked up from germline, CDR1 is MNHEY and CDR2 is SVGEGT. Trimming cost V 6 bases and J 5 bases, with 17 bases left between them. The CDR3 is CASSPRLSTNNEQFF. CDR3 bases: TGTGCCAGCAGCCCCAGACTCTCTACTAACAATGAGCAGTTCTTC.

This rearrangement joins TRBV9 to TRBJ2-1; TRBD2 agrees at 8 bases. In germline, CDR1 is SGDLS, CDR2 YYNGEE. The CDR3 runs 15 residues. J lost 4 bases, V lost 0 bases, and 3 bases had no gene match. The CDR3 here is CASSVAGGEYNEQFF. CDR3 sequence (DNA): TGTGCCAGCAGCGTAGCGGGGGGGGAATACAATGAGCAGTTCTTC.